This record covers a single TCR beta chain. As part of sample collection, lesional scalp punch biopsies and peripheral blood were taken from alopecia areata patients. Germline-derived CDR1 and CDR2 are SQVTM and ANQGSEA. Trimming stripped 6 bases from V and 1 base from J, with 18 bases between. The CDR3 contains 15 residues. These data are taken from a study of CD8+ T cells in alopecia areata. RNA extraction and reverse transcription yielded cDNA as sequencing template. Assay used: immunoSEQ multiplex PCR; TCRdb lists only in-frame clones, some missing. The table records roughly 120,000 clones, more than 30% of them present only once.

The sequence was obtained from a human donor with alopecia areata. The chain uses TRBV29-1 and TRBJ1-1; tentatively, D is TRBD1 (6 bases). Sequences were obtained from CD4+ T cells sorted from blood. This CDR3 is CSVRRTSGANTEAFF. CDR3 DNA sequence: TGCAGCGTACGTCGGACGTCGGGGGCGAACACTGAAGCTTTCTTT. Combining the CDR3 with reference TRBV29-1 and TRBJ1-1 gives the whole variable domain SAVISQKPSRDICQRGTSLTIQCQVDSQVTMMFWYRQQPGQSLTLIATANQGSEATYESGFVIDKFPISRPNLTFSTLTVSNMSPEDSSIYLCSVRRTSGANTEAFFGQGTRLTVV.